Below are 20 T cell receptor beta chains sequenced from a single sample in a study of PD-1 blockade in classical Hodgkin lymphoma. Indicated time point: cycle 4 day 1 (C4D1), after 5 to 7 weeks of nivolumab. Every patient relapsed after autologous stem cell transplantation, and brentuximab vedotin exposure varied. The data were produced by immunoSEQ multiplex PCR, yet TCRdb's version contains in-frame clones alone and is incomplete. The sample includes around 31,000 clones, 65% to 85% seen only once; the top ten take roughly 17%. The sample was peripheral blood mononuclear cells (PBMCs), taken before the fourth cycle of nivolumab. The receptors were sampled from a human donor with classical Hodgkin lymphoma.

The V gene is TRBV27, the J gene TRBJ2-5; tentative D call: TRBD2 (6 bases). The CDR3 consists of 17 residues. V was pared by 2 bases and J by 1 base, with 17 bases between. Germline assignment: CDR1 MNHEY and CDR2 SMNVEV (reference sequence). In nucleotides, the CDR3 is TGTGCCAGCAGTTTACGGCGCGGGGATTGGGTCCAAGAGACCCAGTACTTC. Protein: CASSLRRGDWVQETQYF.

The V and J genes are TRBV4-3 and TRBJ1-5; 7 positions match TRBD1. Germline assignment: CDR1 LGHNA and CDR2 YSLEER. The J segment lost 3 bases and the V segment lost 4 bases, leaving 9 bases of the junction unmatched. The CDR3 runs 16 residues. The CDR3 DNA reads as TGCGCCAGCAGCCGAAACTGGGGACAGCCCAATCAGCCCCAGCATTTT. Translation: CASSRNWGQPNQPQHF.

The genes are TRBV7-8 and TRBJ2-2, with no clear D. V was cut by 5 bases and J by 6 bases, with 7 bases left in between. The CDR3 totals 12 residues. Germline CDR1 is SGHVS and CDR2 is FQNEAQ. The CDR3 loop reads CASSPLAGELFF. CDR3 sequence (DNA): TGTGCCAGCAGCCCCTTGGCCGGGGAGCTGTTTTTT.

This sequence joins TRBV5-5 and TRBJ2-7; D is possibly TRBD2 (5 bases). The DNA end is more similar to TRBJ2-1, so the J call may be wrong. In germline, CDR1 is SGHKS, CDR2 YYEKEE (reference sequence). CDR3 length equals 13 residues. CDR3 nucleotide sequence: TGTGCCAGCAGCTTTAGCGACTACAATGAGCAGTTCTTC. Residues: CASSFSDYNEQFF.

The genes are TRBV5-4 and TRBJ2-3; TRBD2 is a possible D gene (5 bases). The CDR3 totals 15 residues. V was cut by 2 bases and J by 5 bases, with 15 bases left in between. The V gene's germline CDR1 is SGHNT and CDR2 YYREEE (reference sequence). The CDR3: CASSLRDLFGDTQYF. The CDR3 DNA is TGTGCCAGCAGCTTACGGGATTTATTTGGAGATACGCAGTATTTT.

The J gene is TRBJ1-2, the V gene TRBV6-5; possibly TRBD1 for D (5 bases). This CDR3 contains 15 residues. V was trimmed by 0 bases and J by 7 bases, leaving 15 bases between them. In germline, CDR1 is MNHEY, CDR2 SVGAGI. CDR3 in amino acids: CASSYSGLPSGGYTF. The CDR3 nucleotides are TGTGCCAGCAGTTACTCGGGGCTCCCATCGGGTGGCTACACCTTC.

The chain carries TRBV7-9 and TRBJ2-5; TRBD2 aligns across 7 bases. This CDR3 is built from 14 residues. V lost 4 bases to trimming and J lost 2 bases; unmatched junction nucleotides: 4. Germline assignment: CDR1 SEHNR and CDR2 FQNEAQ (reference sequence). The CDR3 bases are TGTGCCAGCAGCTCGGGACTAACACAAGAGACCCAGTACTTC. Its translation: CASSSGLTQETQYF.

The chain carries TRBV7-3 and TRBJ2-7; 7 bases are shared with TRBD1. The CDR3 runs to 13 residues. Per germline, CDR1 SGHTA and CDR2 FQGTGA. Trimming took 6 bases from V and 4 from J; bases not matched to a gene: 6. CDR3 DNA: TGTGCCAGCAGTCGCCAGGGGGAGTACGAGCAGTACTTC. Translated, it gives CASSRQGEYEQYF.

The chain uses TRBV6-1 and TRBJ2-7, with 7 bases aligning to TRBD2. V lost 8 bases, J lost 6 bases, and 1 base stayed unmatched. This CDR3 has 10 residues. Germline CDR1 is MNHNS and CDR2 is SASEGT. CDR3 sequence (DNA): TGTGCCAGCGGGGGGGTCGAGCAGTACTTC. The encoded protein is CASGGVEQYF.

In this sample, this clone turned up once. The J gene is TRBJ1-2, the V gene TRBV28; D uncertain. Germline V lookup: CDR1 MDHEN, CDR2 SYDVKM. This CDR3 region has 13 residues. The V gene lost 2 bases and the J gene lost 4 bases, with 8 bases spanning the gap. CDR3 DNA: TGTGCCAGCAGTTTAAGTACAGCCTATGGCTACACCTTC. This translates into CASSLSTAYGYTF.

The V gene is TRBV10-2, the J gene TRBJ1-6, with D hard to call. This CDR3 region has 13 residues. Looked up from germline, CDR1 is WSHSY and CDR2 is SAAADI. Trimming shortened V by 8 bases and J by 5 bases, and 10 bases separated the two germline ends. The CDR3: CASGPPDNSPLHF. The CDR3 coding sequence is TGCGCCAGCGGTCCGCCGGATAATTCACCCCTCCACTTT.

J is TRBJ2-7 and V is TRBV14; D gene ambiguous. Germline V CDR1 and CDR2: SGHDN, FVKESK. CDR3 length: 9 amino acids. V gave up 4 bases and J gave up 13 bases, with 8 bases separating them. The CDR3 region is CASSPLPYV. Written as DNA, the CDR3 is TGTGCCAGCAGCCCCCTCCCCTACGTC.

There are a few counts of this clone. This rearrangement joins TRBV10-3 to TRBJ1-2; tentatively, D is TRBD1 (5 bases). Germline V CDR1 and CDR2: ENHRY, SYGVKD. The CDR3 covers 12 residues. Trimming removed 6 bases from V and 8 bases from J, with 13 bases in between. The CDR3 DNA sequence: TGTGCCATCAGCCCGGACGGGGGAGGCTACACCTTC. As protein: CAISPDGGGYTF.

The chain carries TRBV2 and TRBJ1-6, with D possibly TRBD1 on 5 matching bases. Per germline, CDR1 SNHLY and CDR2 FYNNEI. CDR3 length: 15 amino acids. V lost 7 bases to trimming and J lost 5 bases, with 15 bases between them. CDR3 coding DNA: TGTGCCAGCACGCTAATGGGACGGGATAATTCACCCCTCCACTTT. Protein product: CASTLMGRDNSPLHF.

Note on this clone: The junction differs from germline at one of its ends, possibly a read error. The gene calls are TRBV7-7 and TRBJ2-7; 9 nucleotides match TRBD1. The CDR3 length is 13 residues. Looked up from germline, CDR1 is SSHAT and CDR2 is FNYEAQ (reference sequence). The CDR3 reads CASSTDRGGEQYF. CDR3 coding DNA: TGTGCTAGCAGCACGGACAGGGGTGGCGAGCAGTACTTC.

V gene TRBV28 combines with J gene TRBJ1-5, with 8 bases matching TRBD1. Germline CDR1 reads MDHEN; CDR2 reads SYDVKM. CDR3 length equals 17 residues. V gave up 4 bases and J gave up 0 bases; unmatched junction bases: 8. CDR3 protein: CASSSTGVSLSNQPQHF. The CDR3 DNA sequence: TGTGCCAGCAGTTCGACAGGGGTGTCCCTTAGCAATCAGCCCCAGCATTTT.

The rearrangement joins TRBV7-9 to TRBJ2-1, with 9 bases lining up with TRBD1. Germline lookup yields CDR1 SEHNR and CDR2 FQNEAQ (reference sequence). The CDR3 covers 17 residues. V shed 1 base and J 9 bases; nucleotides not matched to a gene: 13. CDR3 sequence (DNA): TGTGCCAGCAGCTTAGGGGATAGGACAGGGGCAGACTTTGAGCAGTTCTTC. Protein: CASSLGDRTGADFEQFF.

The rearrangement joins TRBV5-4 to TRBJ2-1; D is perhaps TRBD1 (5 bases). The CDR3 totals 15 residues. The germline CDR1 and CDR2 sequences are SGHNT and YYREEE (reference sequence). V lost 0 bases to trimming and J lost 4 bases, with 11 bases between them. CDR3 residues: CASSLEGNKYNEQFF. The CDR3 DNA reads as TGTGCCAGCAGCTTGGAGGGGAACAAATACAATGAGCAGTTCTTC.

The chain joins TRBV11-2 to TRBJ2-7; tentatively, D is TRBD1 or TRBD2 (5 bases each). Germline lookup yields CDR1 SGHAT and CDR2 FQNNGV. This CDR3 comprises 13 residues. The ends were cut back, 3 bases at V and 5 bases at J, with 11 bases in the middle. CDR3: CASSFDRGHEQYV. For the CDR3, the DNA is TGTGCCAGCAGCTTTGACAGAGGGCACGAGCAGTACGTC.

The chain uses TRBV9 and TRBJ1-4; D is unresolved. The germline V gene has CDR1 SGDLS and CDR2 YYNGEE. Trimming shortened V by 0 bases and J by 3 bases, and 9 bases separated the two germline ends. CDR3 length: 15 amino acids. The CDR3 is CASSVGGFANEKLFF. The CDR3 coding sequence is TGTGCCAGCAGCGTAGGGGGTTTCGCTAATGAAAAACTGTTTTTT.